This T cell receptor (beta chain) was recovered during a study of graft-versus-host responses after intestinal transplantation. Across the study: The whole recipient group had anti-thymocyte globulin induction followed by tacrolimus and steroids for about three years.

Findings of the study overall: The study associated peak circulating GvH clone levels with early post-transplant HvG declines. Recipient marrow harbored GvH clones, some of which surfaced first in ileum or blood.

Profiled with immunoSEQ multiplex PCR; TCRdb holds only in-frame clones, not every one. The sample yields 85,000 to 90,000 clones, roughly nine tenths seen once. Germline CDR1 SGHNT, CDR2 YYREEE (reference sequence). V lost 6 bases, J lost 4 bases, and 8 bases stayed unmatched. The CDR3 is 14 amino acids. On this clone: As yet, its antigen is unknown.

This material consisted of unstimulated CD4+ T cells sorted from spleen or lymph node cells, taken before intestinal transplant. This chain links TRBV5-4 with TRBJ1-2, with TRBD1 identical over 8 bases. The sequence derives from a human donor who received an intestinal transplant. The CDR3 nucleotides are TGTGCCAGCAAAAACCAGGGGGCGAGCTATGGCTACACCTTC. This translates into CASKNQGASYGYTF.